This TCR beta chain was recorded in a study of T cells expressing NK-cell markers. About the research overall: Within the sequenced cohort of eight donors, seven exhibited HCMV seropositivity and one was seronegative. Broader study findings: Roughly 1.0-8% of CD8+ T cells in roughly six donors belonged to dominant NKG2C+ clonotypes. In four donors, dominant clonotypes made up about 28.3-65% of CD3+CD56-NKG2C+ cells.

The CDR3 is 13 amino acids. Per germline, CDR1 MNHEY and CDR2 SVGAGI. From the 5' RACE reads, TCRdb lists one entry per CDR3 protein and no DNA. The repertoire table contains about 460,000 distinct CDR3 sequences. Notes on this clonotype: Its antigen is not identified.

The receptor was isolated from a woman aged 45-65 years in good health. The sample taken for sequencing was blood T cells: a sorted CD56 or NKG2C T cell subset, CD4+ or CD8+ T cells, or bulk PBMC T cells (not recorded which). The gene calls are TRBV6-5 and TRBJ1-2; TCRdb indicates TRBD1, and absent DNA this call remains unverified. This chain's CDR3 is CASSRQILYGYTF.